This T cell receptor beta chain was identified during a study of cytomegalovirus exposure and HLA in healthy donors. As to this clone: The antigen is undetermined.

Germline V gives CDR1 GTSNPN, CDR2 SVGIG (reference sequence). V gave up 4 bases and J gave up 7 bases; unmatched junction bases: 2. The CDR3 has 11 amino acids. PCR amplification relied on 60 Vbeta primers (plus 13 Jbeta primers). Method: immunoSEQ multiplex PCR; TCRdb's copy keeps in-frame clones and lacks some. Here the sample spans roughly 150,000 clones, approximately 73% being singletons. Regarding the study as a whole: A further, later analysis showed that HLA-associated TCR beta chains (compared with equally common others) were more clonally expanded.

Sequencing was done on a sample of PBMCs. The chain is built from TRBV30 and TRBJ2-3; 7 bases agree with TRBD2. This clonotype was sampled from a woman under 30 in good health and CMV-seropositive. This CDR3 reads CAWMGGYTQYF. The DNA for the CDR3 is TGTGCCTGGATGGGGGGGTATACGCAGTATTTT.